One T cell receptor beta chain is described in this entry. This sample was taken from a study of shared T cell receptors in the human thymus. The repertoire was sequenced with immunoSEQ multiplex PCR; TCRdb's copy has only in-frame clones and lacks some. The data contain hundreds of thousands of clones, around 78% of them singletons. The same data also contributed to another study, on human thymus T cells. This second report adds: Healthy Finnish infants undergoing corrective surgery for congenital heart defects were used as donors. Resected material from corrective heart surgery provided the thymus tissue analysed. In thymic and blood repertoires alike, V and J usage looked biased.

The clonotype originates from a boy under two years old with a congenital heart defect. The specimen was thymocytes.

CDR3 protein: CAISPNSGRLQETQYF. The DNA of the CDR3 is TGTGCCATCAGTCCCAATAGCGGGAGGCTCCAAGAGACCCAGTACTTC. The chain employs TRBV10-3 and TRBJ2-5; 10 nucleotides agree with TRBD2. CDR3 length: 16 amino acids. Germline CDR1 is ENHRY and CDR2 is SYGVKD. The V and J ends lost 5 bases and 1 base, in that order; junction bases with no gene match: 7.